Listed below are T cell receptor beta chains from one sample, sequenced in a study of T-cell memory formation after mild COVID-19. TCRdb called the 5' RACE reads again in MiXCR, with one record for every CDR3 protein. Of more than 300,000 distinct CDR3 sequences listed, around 13% are singletons. The sequenced material came from PBMCs or a T cell subset sorted from them (not recorded which). Receptor source: a man younger than 30 who had mild COVID-19 (a few samples of this study predate the infection). Cell type and time point are not known. Each CDR3 is given with its conserved first and last residue. D genes are given only for firm matches. The listing skips clone size in some rows; elsewhere it reads once, few, many or a size class.

D	length	size	V	J	DNA	CDR3
-	13	-	TRBV7-6	TRBJ1-5	TGTGCCAGCAGCTTAAGTAACGGCCAGCCCCAGCATTTT	CASSLSNGQPQHF
-	14	few	TRBV4-2	TRBJ2-3	TGTGCCAGCAGCCAAGATAGGGTAGCAGATACGCAGTATTTT	CASSQDRVADTQYF
TRBD2	16	few	TRBV7-2	TRBJ2-7	TGTGCCAGCAGCCCCCGTCGACTAGCGGGGGTGAACGAGCAGTACTTC	CASSPRRLAGVNEQYF
-	15	few	TRBV7-6	TRBJ1-1	TGTGCCAGCAGCCCCTGGGCCTCCCAGAACACTGAAGCTTTCTTT	CASSPWASQNTEAFF
TRBD2	15	many	TRBV7-6	TRBJ2-3	TGTGCCAGCAGCTCCGCGGGACTAGGGACAGATACGCAGTATTTT	CASSSAGLGTDTQYF
-	13	few	TRBV27	TRBJ1-5	TGTGCCAGCAGTTTATCGGCCATCCAGCCCCAGCATTTT	CASSLSAIQPQHF
TRBD2	15	-	TRBV7-6	TRBJ2-1	TGTGCCAGCAGCTTGGGAGGGCAGGCCTACAATGAGCAGTTCTTC	CASSLGGQAYNEQFF
-	14	-	TRBV7-7	TRBJ2-2	TGTGCCAGCAGCCGAACGACCTTCACCGGGGAGCTGTTTTTT	CASSRTTFTGELFF
TRBD2	14	few	TRBV20-1	TRBJ2-1	TGCAGTGCTTTACTAGCGGGGGGCCCTAATGAGCAGTTCTTC	CSALLAGGPNEQFF
TRBD1	13	-	TRBV10-1	TRBJ2-3	TGCGCCAGCAGTGGAGGGGGCAGAGATACGCAGTATTTT	CASSGGGRDTQYF
-	13	-	TRBV15	TRBJ1-5	TGTGCCACCAGCACGAGACAGCTCCAGCCCCAGCATTTT	CATSTRQLQPQHF
-	12	-	TRBV6-6	TRBJ2-7	TGTGCCAGCAGTTATTCAAACTACGAGCAGTACTTC	CASSYSNYEQYF
-	15	few	TRBV7-9	TRBJ1-2	TGTGCCAGCACCAGAGGGACCGACACTAACTATGGCTACACCTTC	CASTRGTDTNYGYTF
-	14	few	TRBV19	TRBJ1-3	TGTGCCAGTATAGGGGCTGAAGCTGGAAACACCATATATTTT	CASIGAEAGNTIYF
-	14	few	TRBV6-1	TRBJ1-2	TGTGCCAGCAGTGAAGAACCAACTAACTATGGCTACACCTTC	CASSEEPTNYGYTF
-	15	few	TRBV7-3	TRBJ2-3	TGTGCCAGCAGCTCCCGCCGGGGACCCACAGATACGCAGTATTTT	CASSSRRGPTDTQYF
-	12	-	TRBV28	TRBJ2-3	TGTGCCAGCAGTCCACGGGGGCTTACGCAGTATTTT	CASSPRGLTQYF
-	13	-	TRBV5-1	TRBJ2-1	TGCGCCAGCAGCCCCACGACCTGGAATGAGCAGTTCTTC	CASSPTTWNEQFF
TRBD2	17	few	TRBV7-9	TRBJ2-5	TGTGCCAGCAGCTTATACGGGGAGCGGGGGGTCCAAGAGACCCAGTACTTC	CASSLYGERGVQETQYF
TRBD2	13	once	TRBV4-1	TRBJ2-1	TGCGCCAGCAGCCGAACTAGCGCCCATGAGCAGTTCTTC	CASSRTSAHEQFF
-	15	few	TRBV4-1	TRBJ1-5	TGCGCCAGCAGCCTGTTCCGGGGCAACAATCAGCCCCAGCATTTT	CASSLFRGNNQPQHF
-	13	many	TRBV7-9	TRBJ1-3	TGTGCCAGCAGCCCAGGGGAAGGAAACACCATATATTTT	CASSPGEGNTIYF
-	14	few	TRBV5-1	TRBJ2-5	TGCGCCAGCAGCTTGGCTGCCTCGCTCGAGACCCAGTACTTC	CASSLAASLETQYF
TRBD2	13	few	TRBV5-5	TRBJ2-5	TGTGCCAGCCTTCCCGGGGGGTCAGAGACCCAGTACTTC	CASLPGGSETQYF
-	15	-	TRBV7-2	TRBJ2-1	TGTGCCAGCAGTACGCGACGGGGTTCCTACAATGAGCAGTTCTTC	CASSTRRGSYNEQFF
TRBD2	14	many	TRBV3-1	TRBJ2-5	TGTGCCAGCAGCACTAGCGGGGGGCAAGAGACCCAGTACTTC	CASSTSGGQETQYF
-	16	few	TRBV5-1	TRBJ2-3	TGCGCCAGCAGCCCTCTTTCTGGGGGCCCTTTGGATACGCAGTATTTT	CASSPLSGGPLDTQYF
-	16	-	TRBV5-1	TRBJ2-3	TGCGCCAGCAGCCCGAATAGTGGGGCCGCCACAGATACGCAGTATTTT	CASSPNSGAATDTQYF